This entry is about one T cell receptor beta chain. This clone came up a few times. The clone's antigen remains unknown. Base qualities were left out, and no much larger clone turns up one base away. Different DNA sequences within this sample yield the same CDR3. This sample was included in a study of cytomegalovirus exposure and HLA in healthy donors (TCRdb year 2017). At the level of the whole study: An earlier analysis of a few hundred of the donors reported approximately 300 Gb of sequence data and around 110 million unique TCR beta sequences obtained from about 170 million T cells. An early release that covered roughly 600 HLA-typed donors contained approximately 300 gigabases of sequencing data and about 93 million unique TCR sequences. Of the roughly 410 genotyped donors, 81% were placed in the genetic ancestry cluster associated with self-reported Caucasian donors. The study aimed to test whether cataloging public T cell receptors could reveal signatures of past pathogen exposure. The study profiled the T cell repertoires of 666 subjects by immunosequencing and related them to cytomegalovirus serostatus. Besides the first cohort of 550 to 750 subjects, a separate validation cohort made up of roughly 120 different subjects was used. To predict cytomegalovirus infection status, the study combined high-throughput TCR immunosequencing, statistical association of individual TCRs with disease status, and machine learning. A later analysis re-analyzed previously published TCR beta repertoires from approximately 670 donors and added high-resolution HLA genotyping to study TCR occurrence patterns. The later analysis used no new phenotypic data to find candidate immune exposures, relying instead on TCR beta sequences and their occurrence across donors. An earlier analysis of 450 to 750 of the donors used high-throughput TCR beta sequencing to judge whether each TCR beta V gene segment behaved as functional or pseudogenic. Donor age, sex, ethnicity and CMV serostatus were collected together with the repertoire data. In a later genetic analysis, genome-wide SNP genotypes for about three fifths of the 666 donors were used, and that subset was treated as a discovery cohort. All discovery cohort repertoires had been generated using a single sequencing platform. HLA typing included class I and class II loci at four-digit resolution. The number of typed donors differed by locus: about 620-630 for A, B, C, DRB1 and DQB1; some 500 for DQA1; some 610 for DPA1; and around 490 for DPB1. Roughly 5 DR-DQ haplotypes were treated as single units for association and clustering because of strong linkage in the cohort. Among over 350 genotyped donors of the cohort, an average of 235,054 unique TCR beta nucleotide sequences were sequenced per donor, roughly 18% of them non-productive. Overall study outcomes, separate from this receptor: Roughly uniform sequencing depth across donors was assumed in presence/absence analyses, although this assumption may not hold. A further reported finding was that TCR beta sequences accurately predicted the HLA-A and HLA-B alleles for most subjects in the first cohort. The cohort was sequenced for TCR beta chains only, and without alpha or paired-chain data the features that could be detected were limited. In an earlier analysis of about 600 of the donors, most TCR beta V segments appeared in productive rearrangements about 87% or about 30% of the time, broadly matching IMGT annotations. Strong co-occurrence of HLA alleles, especially DR and DQ, made assigning TCR associations to individual alleles difficult. In a later analysis, most CMV-associated TCR beta chains were found to appear HLA-restricted, with HLA associations seemingly driven largely by CMV exposure. A cluster of highly shared sequence variants was judged likely to represent a technical artifact of the sequencing pipeline. In both the original and validation cohorts, the classifier was reported to diagnose cytomegalovirus status with high specificity and sensitivity. In the study, around 160 TCR beta chains were listed as associated with cytomegalovirus. In a later analysis, the rate of TCR association differed among HLA loci, with DRB1 alleles having the most associated TCRs and HLA-C alleles having the fewest. For the cohort, immune exposure information was limited to CMV serostatus. In a later genetic analysis, a missense DCLRE1C variant was associated with V-gene and J-gene trimming of TCR beta chains, and the association was replicated in an independent cohort. The 87-base-pair reads could not distinguish some IMGT-functional V segments, including TRBV6-2 and TRBV6-3, so those segments were excluded. Because counts were too low, under 20 rarely observed V segments, including chromosome 9 orphons, were left out of the earlier analysis of over 550 of the donors. HLA typing was unavailable for some donors at each locus, so association tests used only the typed subset. Correlated functional status among segregating V segments might reflect linkage disequilibrium, but an unknown experimental factor could not be ruled out. A later analysis associated 16,951 TCR beta sequences with specific HLA alleles at a false discovery rate of 0.05. The authors suggested that the approach could potentially be extended to other disease states and immunological phenotypes. In a later analysis, several top co-occurrence clusters were reported to appear linked to parvovirus B19, influenza, CMV and Epstein-Barr virus. Most TCR sequences were seen in very few donors, while some public TCRs were found in many individuals. Compared with equally common non-associated chains, HLA-associated TCR beta chains in a later analysis were more clonally expanded and had lower generation probabilities. In a later genetic analysis, fewer N-insertions in productive TCRs were reported among donors in an Asian-associated ancestry cluster than the 666-donor mean. A few of the identified cytomegalovirus-associated TCR beta chains were confirmed in vitro to be specific for cytomegalovirus antigens.

Library construction relied on the immunoSEQ multiplex PCR assay. For the multiplex PCR, a mixture combining 60 forward primers for TCR Vbeta segments and 13 reverse primers for TCR Jbeta segments was used. The CDR3 region of rearranged TCR beta genes was amplified from genomic DNA by a multiplex PCR assay. The amplified TCR beta libraries were sequenced on the Illumina HiSeq System as 87-base-pair reads. The original methods were these. In a later analysis, roughly 80 million unique TCR beta chains were counted across the approximately 640 repertoires, and some 10 million of these chains were shared by at least two donors. Raw reads were error-corrected and collapsed into unique sequences by a nearest-neighbor algorithm in which closely related sequences were merged to remove PCR and sequencing errors. V, D and J gene segments were assigned by aligning CDR3 sequences to IMGT reference sequences. For a sequence to be retained, a match of at least six nucleotides to both a V gene segment and a J gene segment was required. Rearrangements were called productive when the CDR3 lacked stop codons and stayed in frame with V and J; all others were non-productive. CDR3 was defined according to IMGT convention as the region running from the second conserved V-encoded cysteine to the conserved J-encoded phenylalanine. In an earlier analysis of roughly 580 of the donors, sequences lacking an unambiguous match to a single V gene segment were excluded. In an earlier analysis of approximately 590 of the donors, V segments were called functional above 56.7% productive rearrangements and were called segregating when the between-donor standard deviation exceeded 5%. A statistical classification framework was built for diagnosing cytomegalovirus status from the catalog of TCR beta chain sequences. V and J gene assignment, in a later analysis, came from comparing TCR nucleotide sequences with IMGT/GENE-DB human TR gene sequences. In a later analysis, CDR3 sequences and most-parsimonious VDJ recombination scenarios were assigned using the TCRdist pipeline. In a later analysis, each TCR beta chain was defined by its CDR3 amino acid sequence together with its V-gene family, and reads lacking a unique V-gene family were excluded. To address suspected cross-contamination and a sequencing artifact, a later analysis removed around 590 highly shared, low-generation-probability nucleotide sequences. For each public chain, a later analysis derived a clonal expansion index from normalized ranks of inferred template counts within each repertoire. Generation probabilities in a later analysis came from a VDJ recombination model fitted to out-of-frame rearrangements, and those results were checked against IGoR. A later analysis scored TCR-TCR, TCR-HLA and TCR-CMV co-occurrence with hypergeometric tests, applying a repertoire-size bias correction to TCR pairs. In a later analysis, false discovery rates were estimated by permuting HLA or CMV assignments 20 times. In a later analysis, co-occurring TCRs were grouped using DBSCAN, with TCRdist sequence similarity added in when clustering inside HLA-allele-positive subsets. Repertoires with fewer than 30,000 or more than 120,000 public chains, plus five repertoires with anomalous nucleotide sharing, were excluded from co-occurrence clustering. Entries here come from immuneACCESS through TCRdb and include only in-frame sequences with V and J called. Some clones fail to appear in such tables; in the studies checked, an unresolved V gene covers under half of the shortfall, and the cause of the remainder is unknown. V and J calls and clone size come straight from that table; D and trimming were deduced from the DNA. In all, the sample holds 150,000 to 250,000 clones, and around 74% of those were seen once. Around 1.4% of the sample goes to the ten largest clones.

The CDR3 sequence holds 14 residues, the cysteine and phenylalanine included. Only the CDR3 region is kept as DNA, spanning 42 bases read in frame from base 1. According to the germline V gene, CDR1 reads SGHRS and CDR2 reads YFSETQ. Trimming takes 0 bases off V and 3 bases off J; junction bases not matched to a gene: 2. The cohort comprised around 690 healthy bone marrow donors. All cohort members were sampled while nominally healthy, although unrecorded immune exposures were likely present. The donor tested CMV seropositive, placing the donor among the 310 or so seropositive members of the cohort. Each donor provided a peripheral blood sample, and peripheral blood mononuclear cells were used for TCR beta sequencing. Genomic DNA was extracted from the blood cell samples with the Qiagen DNeasy Blood Extraction Kit.

The V and J genes are TRBV5-1 and TRBJ1-1, with TRBD1 matching 7 junction bases. The specimen was PBMCs. This sequence originates from a girl between 5 and 17 years old in good health and CMV-seropositive. The CDR3 region has the sequence CASSLGQGHTEAFF. The sequenced DNA is TGCGCCAGCAGCTTGGGACAGGGTCACACTGAAGCTTTCTTT.